This T cell receptor (beta chain) was captured by sequencing in a study of OX40 agonist ivuxolimab in advanced cancers. Here immunoSEQ multiplex PCR was the method, and the copy in TCRdb shows in-frame clones only, minus some. Of tens of thousands of clones in the sample, around 90% were seen once. Trimming pared 1 base from V and 3 bases from J, leaving 5 bases between. Germline values: CDR1 KGHSH, CDR2 LQKENI. This CDR3 has 13 amino acids. Details on this clone: Other DNA sequences in the same sample also yield this CDR3.

Sequenced here: CD4+ or CD8+ T cells sorted from blood, sampled in a trial of the OX40 agonist ivuxolimab. This receptor was identified in an adult with an advanced solid tumor such as melanoma, head and neck, liver or kidney cancer. This rearrangement joins TRBV18 to TRBJ2-3; D remains unclear. This CDR3 is CASSPLTTDTQYF. Here the CDR3 DNA reads TGTGCCAGCTCACCACTTACTACAGATACGCAGTATTTT.